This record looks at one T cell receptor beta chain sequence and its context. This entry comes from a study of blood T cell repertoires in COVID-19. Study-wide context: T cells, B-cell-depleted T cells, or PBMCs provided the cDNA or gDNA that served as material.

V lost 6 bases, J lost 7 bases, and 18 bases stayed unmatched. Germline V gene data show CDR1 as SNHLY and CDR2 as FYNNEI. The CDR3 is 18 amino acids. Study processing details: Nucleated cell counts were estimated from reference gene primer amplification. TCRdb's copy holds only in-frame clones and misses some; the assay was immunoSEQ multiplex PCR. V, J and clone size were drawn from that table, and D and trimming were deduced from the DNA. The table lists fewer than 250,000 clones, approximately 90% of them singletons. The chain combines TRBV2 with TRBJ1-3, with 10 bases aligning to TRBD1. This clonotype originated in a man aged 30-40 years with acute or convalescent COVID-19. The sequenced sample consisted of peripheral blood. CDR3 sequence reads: CASSPTSGTGDVRNTIYF. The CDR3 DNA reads TGTGCCAGCAGCCCGACCTCCGGGACAGGGGACGTGAGGAACACCATATATTTT.